A selection of T cell receptor beta chains follows, all from one sample in a study of blood T cell repertoires in COVID-19. Data came from immunoSEQ multiplex PCR; TCRdb stores just in-frame clones and leaves some out. The sample records 230,000 or so clones, approximately 83% being singletons. Sequencing was done on a sample of peripheral blood. All receptors come from a man between 45 and 60 years old with active or convalescent COVID-19. Each CDR3 is given with its conserved first and last residue. Each record gives: J gene, V gene, D gene, CDR3 length, CDR3 protein. The D gene is left open where the match is weak.

>TRBJ1-2|TRBV9|TRBD1|16
CASSVAGQGGIHGYTF
>TRBJ2-2|TRBV7-9|TRBD2|18
CASSSGTSGGAVTGELFF
>TRBJ2-2|TRBV11-2|.|15
CASSFRGSNTGELFF
>TRBJ2-7|TRBV2|.|13
CASSSIDNYEQYF
>TRBJ2-5|TRBV5-1|TRBD2|16
CASSFLLAGGGETQYF
>TRBJ2-1|TRBV3-1/TRBV3-2|TRBD2|15
CASSPSGGDPREQFF
>TRBJ2-7|TRBV6-5|TRBD2|14
CASGTAQRGDEQYF
>TRBJ2-1|TRBV30|.|15
CALRGARGYWDEQFF
>TRBJ1-5|TRBV6-1|.|13
CASSDRFNQPQHF
>TRBJ2-7|TRBV3-1/TRBV3-2|.|12
CASSQVPSEQYF
>TRBJ1-3|TRBV4-3|TRBD1|14
CASSYGTGGDTIYF
>TRBJ2-7|TRBV25-1|.|12
CASSEYIYEQYF